This record concerns one TCR beta chain sequence. The antigen is not known. In germline, CDR1 is KGHSH, CDR2 LQKENI. The CDR3 sequence is 14 residues long. The germline V and J ends were trimmed by 0 bases and 8 bases, with 10 bases remaining between them. Profiled with immunoSEQ multiplex PCR; TCRdb holds only in-frame clones, not every one. The repertoire holds about 39,000 clones, approximately 94% seen once, with about 0.7% in the top ten. This specimen belongs to a study of circulating and synovial CD4+ cells in juvenile arthritis. Broader study findings: CPL versus bulk CD4 samples: T cell genome counts differed by at least an order of magnitude. These repertoires were less diverse than bulk blood CD4 repertoires. Circulating pathogenic-like lymphocytes shared a substantially higher fraction of CDR3 sequences with synovium than bulk blood. Shared-clonotype fractions with synovium likely underestimate full repertoire overlap.

Material for sequencing was CD4+ T cells from blood. The receptor was isolated from a human donor with juvenile idiopathic arthritis. The V gene is TRBV18, the J gene TRBJ1-4; the D is unclear. CDR3 nucleotide sequence: TGTGCCAGCTCACCACCATTCCCGGAGGAAAAACTGTTTTTT. It encodes CASSPPFPEEKLFF. The entire variable domain, with the rest obtained from reference TRBV18 and TRBJ1-4, is as follows: NAGVMQNPRHLVRRRGQEARLRCSPMKGHSHVYWYRQLPEEGLKFMVYLQKENIIDESGMPKERFSAEFPKEGPSILRIQQVVRGDSAAYFCASSPPFPEEKLFFGSGTQLSVL.